The 21 T cell receptor beta chains reported below all come from one sample, sequenced in a study of cytomegalovirus exposure and HLA in healthy donors. PCR involved 60 Vbeta and 13 Jbeta primers. The table came from immunoSEQ multiplex PCR; TCRdb's copy has only in-frame clones and leaves some out. The table has fewer than 120,000 clones, roughly 80% seen once; the top ten hold 1.3%. The sequenced sample consisted of PBMCs. The receptor set was obtained from a woman in her twenties or thirties in good health and CMV-seronegative.

This chain uses TRBV5-4 with TRBJ2-5, with TRBD1 identical over 10 bases. The V segment lost 4 bases and the J segment 7 bases; nucleotides outside the gene matches: 7. CDR1 SGHNT and CDR2 YYREEE come from the germline V gene (reference sequence). This CDR3 has 14 amino acids. Written as DNA, the CDR3 is TGTGCCAGCAGCCCGACAGGGGGCGCGGGGACCCAGTACTTC. Protein product: CASSPTGGAGTQYF.

This sequence joins TRBV18 and TRBJ1-4; 7 nucleotides agree with TRBD1. This CDR3 is 16 amino acids long. Germline-derived CDR1 and CDR2 are KGHSH and LQKENI. The junction had 12 bases not matched to a gene; V was cut back by 4 bases and J by 7 bases. The CDR3 DNA sequence: TGTGCCAGCTCACTTCTTTCACAGGGGACTGGTGAAAAACTGTTTTTT. Translation gives CASSLLSQGTGEKLFF. The whole variable domain, filled in from reference TRBV18 and TRBJ1-4, reads NAGVMQNPRHLVRRRGQEARLRCSPMKGHSHVYWYRQLPEEGLKFMVYLQKENIIDESGMPKERFSAEFPKEGPSILRIQQVVRGDSAAYFCASSLLSQGTGEKLFFGSGTQLSVL.

The V gene is TRBV28, the J gene TRBJ1-3; 11 nucleotides agree with TRBD1. Germline CDR1 MDHEN, CDR2 SYDVKM. The CDR3 length is 13 residues. J lost 10 bases, V lost 5 bases, and 4 bases had no gene match. The CDR3, as DNA: TGTGCCAGCAGTCCGGGACAGGGGGTAACCATATATTTT. This sequence encodes CASSPGQGVTIYF.

V gene TRBV7-8 combines with J gene TRBJ1-1; no definite D call. The CDR3 runs to 15 residues. The V and J ends lost 0 bases and 1 base respectively, with 9 bases between them. The germline CDR1 and CDR2 sequences are SGHVS and FQNEAQ. The CDR3 nucleotides read TGTGCCAGCAGCTTAGCAATAACCAGGAACACTGAAGCTTTCTTT. Amino acid sequence: CASSLAITRNTEAFF.

The chain is built from TRBV7-6 and TRBJ2-5; TRBD2 matches at 14 bases. Trimming cost V 5 bases and J 1 base; bases outside gene matches: 6. The CDR3 extends over 17 amino acids. CDR1 is SGHVS, CDR2 FNYEAQ, per germline. This chain's CDR3 is CASSRTSGGSLQETQYF. DNA for the CDR3: TGTGCCAGCAGCAGGACTAGCGGGGGGTCCCTCCAAGAGACCCAGTACTTC.

Only a few counts were recorded for this clone. The chain carries TRBV7-9 and TRBJ2-5, with D tentatively TRBD1 (6 bases). The germline gives CDR1 SEHNR, CDR2 FQNEAQ (reference sequence). CDR3 length equals 16 residues. V lost 5 bases and J 2 bases, leaving 18 bases between the germline ends. CDR3 bases: TGTGCCAGCAGCAGGGGGACCCGGGATGGGCAAGAGACCCAGTACTTC. It translates to CASSRGTRDGQETQYF.

The rearrangement joins TRBV30 to TRBJ1-6, with D possibly matching TRBD1 (5 bases). V was pared by 2 bases and J by 5 bases, with 10 bases between. Per germline, CDR1 GTSNPN and CDR2 SVGIG (reference sequence). The CDR3 length is 14 residues. The CDR3 loop is CAWSPGYDNSPLHF. The CDR3, as DNA: TGTGCCTGGAGTCCAGGGTATGATAATTCACCCCTCCACTTT.

The chain employs TRBV29-1 and TRBJ2-7; D possibly corresponds to TRBD1 (5 bases). Between the trimmed V and J ends, which lost 5 bases and 3 bases, there was a span of 20 bases. This CDR3 is 15 amino acids long. Germline V lookup: CDR1 SQVTM, CDR2 ANQGSEA. CDR3 DNA: TGCAGCGTTCGTAACTCGGCGGAGCAGGGCTACGAGCAGTACTTC. It encodes CSVRNSAEQGYEQYF.

The V call is TRBV28, the J call TRBJ2-7; weak D call: TRBD1 (6 bases). CDR3 length equals 14 residues. The V gene lost 8 bases and the J gene lost 0 bases, with 14 bases spanning the gap. From germline, CDR1 is MDHEN and CDR2 SYDVKM. CDR3 coding DNA: TGTGCCAGCGAGAAGAGGGGGAGCTCCTACGAGCAGTACTTC. It specifies CASEKRGSSYEQYF.

This clone was seen only once. The CDR3 reads CASSQGEGGSYEQYF. CDR3 in DNA: TGCGCCAGCAGCCAAGGGGAGGGAGGCTCCTACGAGCAGTACTTC. The V call is TRBV4-1, the J call TRBJ2-7, with 7 bases lining up with TRBD2. V lost 1 base to trimming and J lost 0 bases; unmatched junction nucleotides: 3. The CDR3 has 15 residues. Per the germline V gene, CDR1 is MGHRA and CDR2 is YSYEKL.

The V gene is TRBV29-1, the J gene TRBJ1-4, with TRBD1 matching over 7 bases. Germline V gene sequence: CDR1 SQVTM, CDR2 ANQGSEA. The CDR3 loop spans 12 amino acids. J gave up 7 bases and V 6 bases, and 5 bases lay outside the gene matches. This CDR3 reads CSVGDSPEKLFF. In DNA form, the CDR3 reads TGCAGCGTCGGGGACAGCCCTGAAAAACTGTTTTTT.

The chain links TRBV7-2 to TRBJ2-5; D is ambiguous. Trimming left V 1 base short and J 0 bases short, with 9 bases between. The CDR3 is made up of 15 amino acids. Germline V CDR1 and CDR2: SGHTA, FQGNSA. CDR3 residues: CASSLGSWYQETQYF. The CDR3 DNA reads as TGTGCCAGCAGCTTAGGGAGTTGGTACCAAGAGACCCAGTACTTC.

This clone was seen a single time. The chain couples TRBV4-3 to TRBJ1-1; maybe TRBD1 (5 bases). The CDR3 consists of 14 residues. Germline CDR1 reads LGHNA; CDR2 reads YSLEER. V shed 3 bases and J shed 2 bases, with 10 bases lying between them. The CDR3 bases are TGCGCCAGCAGCCAGCGAGACAGAAACACTGAAGCTTTCTTT. Translating gives CASSQRDRNTEAFF.

CDR3 DNA sequence: TGCAGTGCTAGAGACTTAGAAGAGCAGTTCTTC. This codes for CSARDLEEQFF. This chain links TRBV20-1 with TRBJ2-1, with D uncertain. V was pared by 0 bases and J by 10 bases, with 7 bases between. This CDR3 comprises 11 residues. CDR1 is DFQATT and CDR2 is SNEGSKA in the germline V gene (reference sequence).

The chain has TRBV5-1 and TRBJ1-4; D gene unclear. CDR3 length equals 16 residues. V dropped 0 bases and J dropped 0 bases, with 9 bases sitting between them. Germline lookup yields CDR1 SGHRS and CDR2 YFSETQ. The CDR3 region is CASSLGRRATNEKLFF. CDR3 bases: TGCGCCAGCAGCTTGGGCAGGCGAGCAACTAATGAAAAACTGTTTTTT.

The rearrangement joins TRBV6-4 to TRBJ1-5; D ambiguous. CDR1 and CDR2 from the germline V gene are MRHNA and SNTAGT. The germline V and J ends were trimmed by 6 bases and 0 bases, with 15 bases remaining between them. This CDR3 is built from 16 residues. CDR3 DNA sequence: TGTGCCAGCAGGGAGGACGGTCCAACTAGCAATCAGCCCCAGCATTTT. It translates to CASREDGPTSNQPQHF.

This sequence joins TRBV4-1 and TRBJ2-1; 8 bases are a match to TRBD2. Germline-derived CDR1 and CDR2 are MGHRA and YSYEKL. This CDR3 spans 16 amino acids. The V gene end was trimmed by 0 bases and the J gene end by 3 bases; junction bases not matched to a gene: 4. The DNA for the CDR3 is TGCGCCAGCAGCCAAGACAGCGGGGGTTTCTACAATGAGCAGTTCTTC. It is translated as CASSQDSGGFYNEQFF.

V and J are TRBV29-1 and TRBJ2-5; D ambiguous. V lost 1 base and J 7 bases, leaving 16 bases between the germline ends. The CDR3 length is 14 residues. The germline gives CDR1 SQVTM, CDR2 ANQGSEA. The CDR3, as DNA: TGCAGCGTTGAAGGGCTCGGAGTGACGGGGACCCAGTACTTC. Its translation is CSVEGLGVTGTQYF.

A few counts support this clone. The chain uses TRBV5-1 and TRBJ2-3; 11 positions match TRBD1. The CDR3 has 15 amino acids. With 4 bases clipped from V and 4 bases from J, the junction kept 5 bases outside the gene matches. From germline, CDR1 is SGHRS and CDR2 YFSETQ. Here the CDR3 reads CASSEWTGGADTQYF. Here the CDR3 DNA reads TGCGCCAGCAGCGAATGGACAGGGGGCGCAGATACGCAGTATTTT. The variable domain in full, with the rest retrieved from reference TRBV5-1 and TRBJ2-3, is KAGVTQTPRYLIKTRGQQVTLSCSPISGHRSVSWYQQTPGQGLQFLFEYFSETQRNKGNFPGRFSGRQFSNSRSEMNVSTLELGDSALYLCASSEWTGGADTQYFGPGTRLTVL.

The chain uses TRBV4-1 and TRBJ1-4; 9 nucleotides agree with TRBD1. The V and J ends lost 1 base and 0 bases, in that order; junction bases with no gene match: 6. The germline gives CDR1 MGHRA, CDR2 YSYEKL. The CDR3 runs 18 residues. CDR3 amino acids: CASSQGGRQGATNEKLFF. The CDR3 nucleotides read TGCGCCAGCAGCCAAGGAGGCCGACAGGGGGCAACTAATGAAAAACTGTTTTTT.

The V and J genes are TRBV11-2 and TRBJ2-1, with D unclear. This CDR3 has 15 residues. V was pared by 1 base and J by 6 bases, with 13 bases between. The V gene's germline CDR1 is SGHAT and CDR2 FQNNGV. As DNA, the CDR3 is TGTGCCAGCAGCTTAGTAACCCGGGTCGGCAATGAGCAGTTCTTC. Encoded protein: CASSLVTRVGNEQFF.